This T cell receptor (beta chain) was identified during a study of OX40 agonist ivuxolimab in advanced cancers. Study background: Eligibility rules accepted prior anti-PD-1, anti-PD-L1 or anti-CTLA-4 therapy, and around 43% had some.

Autoimmune disease history or systemic immunosuppression led to patient exclusion. Measured with immunoSEQ multiplex PCR; TCRdb has only the in-frame clones, and not every one. The repertoire holds approximately 62,000 clones, with about 92% as singletons. CDR3 length: 12 amino acids. Germline CDR1 reads MNHEY; CDR2 reads SVGAGI. Trimming removed 2 bases from V and 5 bases from J, with 6 bases in between. The genes are TRBV6-5 and TRBJ1-1, with no clear D. The sequences come from CD4+ or CD8+ T cells sorted from blood, collected in a trial of the OX40 agonist ivuxolimab. The clonotype originates from an adult with an advanced solid tumor such as melanoma, head and neck, liver or kidney cancer. The CDR3 loop is CASSYAGTEAFF. The CDR3 region has the DNA TGTGCCAGCAGTTACGCGGGAACTGAAGCTTTCTTT.